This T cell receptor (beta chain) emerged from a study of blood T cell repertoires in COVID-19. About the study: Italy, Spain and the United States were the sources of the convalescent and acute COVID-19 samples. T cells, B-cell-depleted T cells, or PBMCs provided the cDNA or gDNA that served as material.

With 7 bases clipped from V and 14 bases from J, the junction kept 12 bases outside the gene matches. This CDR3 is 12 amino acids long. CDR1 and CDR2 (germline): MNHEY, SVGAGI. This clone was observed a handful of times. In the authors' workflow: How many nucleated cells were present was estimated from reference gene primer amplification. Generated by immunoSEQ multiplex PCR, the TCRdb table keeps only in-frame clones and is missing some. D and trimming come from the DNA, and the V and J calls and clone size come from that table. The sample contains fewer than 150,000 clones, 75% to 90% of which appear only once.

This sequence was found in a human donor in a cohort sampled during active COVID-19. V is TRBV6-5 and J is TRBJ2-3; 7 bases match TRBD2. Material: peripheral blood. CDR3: CASTRGAGDLYF. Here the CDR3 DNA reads TGTGCCAGCACCCGAGGGGCGGGGGATCTGTATTTT.